Below, one T cell receptor beta chain is given with its context. The target antigen is unknown. CDR3 size: 16 residues. Germline V gene lookup returns CDR1 SGHNT and CDR2 YYREEE (reference sequence). Trimming stripped 1 base from V and 0 bases from J, with 14 bases between. TCRdb's table, derived via immunoSEQ multiplex PCR, lists solely in-frame clones and lacks some. The repertoire holds hundreds of thousands of clones, with approximately 79% as singletons. These data are taken from a study of cytotoxic CD8 clonotypes in ibrutinib-treated CLL. Background on the study: Response sampling took place at median around 12 months of treatment, range 6 to 36. Each sample contained, on average, roughly 260,000 productive templates and roughly 100,000 productive rearrangements.

Findings and limits, study-wide: Public clonotypes occurred uncommonly; on treatment, they contracted or remained stable. Relative to age-matched healthy donors, clonality at baseline was higher, and it tracked circulating CD8+ T-cell counts.

The chain links TRBV5-4 to TRBJ2-7, with no clear D. The source of this sequence is a human donor with chronic lymphocytic leukemia. The sample consisted of PBMCs, taken after 12 months of ibrutinib treatment. The chain's CDR3 is CASSLWARNSSYEQYF. As DNA, the CDR3 is TGTGCCAGCAGCTTGTGGGCAAGGAATTCCTCCTACGAGCAGTACTTC.